This T cell receptor (beta chain) was retrieved from a study of blood T cell repertoires in COVID-19. Study-wide background: Donors in the United States, Italy and Spain gave samples during acute or convalescent COVID-19.

Only in-frame clones appear in the TCRdb table, and some are missing; sequencing was by immunoSEQ multiplex PCR. The sample lists about 210,000 clones, around 82% occurring once. Germline values: CDR1 WNHNN, CDR2 SYGVQD (reference sequence). The CDR3 spans 12 residues. V lost 6 bases to trimming and J lost 14 bases; unmatched junction nucleotides: 9. The V gene is TRBV10-1, the J gene TRBJ2-3, with TRBD1 matching over 9 bases. The sequence came from a woman aged 40 to 50 with active or convalescent COVID-19. The source material was peripheral blood. DNA for the CDR3: TGCGCCAGCAGCGACAGGACAGGGGATCGGTATTTT. It codes for CASSDRTGDRYF.